This record concerns one T cell receptor (beta chain) sequence. Its specificity is not known. The data originate from a study of early stage breast cancer tumors. Study findings and constraints: Bulk DNA sequencing of unsorted cells missed chain pairing and markers. Tumors had about 2.3-fold higher T cell density than normal breast.

Method: immunoSEQ multiplex PCR; TCRdb's copy keeps in-frame clones and lacks some. The sample contains more than 60,000 clones, more than 65% of which appear only once. Trimming removed 4 bases at V and 4 bases at J, with 13 bases between. Per germline, CDR1 SGHTA and CDR2 FQGNSA. This CDR3 is 15 amino acids long. This clonotype was obtained from a person between 60 and 70 years old with breast cancer. Input material: blood. The rearrangement links TRBV7-2 to TRBJ2-2; no definite D call. CDR3 in DNA: TGTGCCAGCAGCTGGGCTGGCAGCGTCACCGGGGAGCTGTTTTTT. This encodes CASSWAGSVTGELFF.